Listed here are 3 T cell receptor beta chains from one sample, sequenced in a study of graft-versus-host responses after intestinal transplantation. TCRdb's table, derived via immunoSEQ multiplex PCR, lists solely in-frame clones and lacks some. The sample shows around 99,000 clones, roughly 90% of them seen only once. The antigens for these receptors are not known. This material consisted of unstimulated CD4+ T cells sorted from spleen or lymph node cells, taken before transplant. All receptors come from a human donor who was the organ donor for an intestinal transplant.

The chain carries TRBV7-3 and TRBJ1-2; 7 nucleotides agree with TRBD1. V gave up 5 bases and J gave up 2 bases; unmatched junction bases: 11. Per the germline V gene, CDR1 is SGHTA and CDR2 is FQGTGA. The CDR3 loop spans 16 amino acids. In DNA, the CDR3 is TGTGCCAGCAGCCGTTTTAGGGGGCCCCTAAACTATGGCTACACCTTC. Protein sequence: CASSRFRGPLNYGYTF.

The chain couples TRBV11-2 to TRBJ1-1; the D is unclear. Trimming left V 3 bases short and J 8 bases short, with 10 bases between. CDR1 is SGHAT and CDR2 is FQNNGV in the germline V gene. The CDR3 runs to 12 residues. This CDR3 is CASSFSIGEAFF. The CDR3 nucleotides read TGTGCCAGCAGCTTCTCGATTGGAGAAGCTTTCTTT. The whole variable domain, remainder taken from reference TRBV11-2 and TRBJ1-1, is EAGVAQSPRYKIIEKRQSVAFWCNPISGHATLYWYQQILGQGPKLLIQFQNNGVVDDSQLPKDRFSAERLKGVDSTLKIQPAKLEDSAVYLCASSFSIGEAFFGQGTRLTVV.

Only one count was recorded for this clone. The gene calls are TRBV11-1 and TRBJ1-3; unclear D gene. V was trimmed by 2 bases and J by 0 bases, leaving 5 bases between them. Germline V CDR1 and CDR2: SGHAT, FQDESV (reference sequence). The CDR3 is made up of 14 amino acids. CDR3 bases: TGTGCCAGCAGCTTACGCTTCTCTGGAAACACCATATATTTT. It encodes CASSLRFSGNTIYF. The entire variable domain, with the rest obtained from reference TRBV11-1 and TRBJ1-3, is as follows: EAEVAQSPRYKITEKSQAVAFWCDPISGHATLYWYRQILGQGPELLVQFQDESVVDDSQLPKDRFSAERLKGVDSTLKIQPAELGDSAMYLCASSLRFSGNTIYFGEGSWLTVV.